This T cell receptor (beta chain) was captured in a study of ipilimumab plus nivolumab after autologous stem cell transplantation. Across the study: Typical patient got roughly five ipilimumab doses and roughly 8 nivolumab doses (median). Both relapsed and primary refractory DLBCL were included.

Germline V CDR1 and CDR2: SGHRS, YFSETQ. The CDR3 length is 16 residues. The ends lost 4 bases at V and 0 bases at J; junction bases unmatched: 6. The data were produced by immunoSEQ multiplex PCR, yet TCRdb's version contains in-frame clones alone and is incomplete. The data show over 80,000 clones, over 80% seen once. Sequences were derived from PBMCs, sampled in a trial of ipilimumab plus nivolumab as post-transplant consolidation. The TCR sequence derives from a male donor with diffuse large B-cell lymphoma. The chain uses TRBV5-1 and TRBJ2-2; 7 nucleotides agree with TRBD1. CDR3 sequence: CASSPTQGANTGELFF. The CDR3 DNA sequence: TGCGCCAGCAGCCCGACCCAGGGGGCGAACACCGGGGAGCTGTTTTTT. The complete variable domain, with remaining parts taken from reference TRBV5-1 and TRBJ2-2, reads KAGVTQTPRYLIKTRGQQVTLSCSPISGHRSVSWYQQTPGQGLQFLFEYFSETQRNKGNFPGRFSGRQFSNSRSEMNVSTLELGDSALYLCASSPTQGANTGELFFGEGSRLTVL.